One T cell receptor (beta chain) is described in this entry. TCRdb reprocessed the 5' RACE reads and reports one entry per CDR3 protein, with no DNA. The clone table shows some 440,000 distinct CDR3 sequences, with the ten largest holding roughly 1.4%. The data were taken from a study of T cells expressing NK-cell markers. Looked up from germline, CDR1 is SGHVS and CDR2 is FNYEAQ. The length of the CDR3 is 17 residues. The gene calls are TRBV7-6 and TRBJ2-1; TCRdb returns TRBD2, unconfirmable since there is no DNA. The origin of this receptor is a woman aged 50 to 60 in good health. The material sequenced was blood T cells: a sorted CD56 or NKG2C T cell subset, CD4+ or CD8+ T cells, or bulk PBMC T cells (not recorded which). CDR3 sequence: CASSLGGASWVRREQFF.